This entry describes one T cell receptor (beta chain). Its antigen is not known. This entry belongs to a study of blood T cells in healthy people across ages. The study's findings and limits: It was found that TCR beta diversity correlated strongly with the percentage of naive T cells. Naive and antigen-experienced cells were not separated, limiting conclusive comparison. Age advanced and TCR beta diversity per million T cells fell, roughly linearly.

It was with a sample-barcoded 5' primer and a J-beta primer mix that a second PCR of roughly 6 to 12 cycles was run. Each cDNA molecule, via a template-switch adaptor with 12 random nucleotides, was tagged. TCRdb reprocessed the 5' RACE reads with MiXCR, giving one entry per CDR3 protein. This sample has over 1,500,000 distinct CDR3 sequences, with more than 35% found just once. The CDR3 loop spans 14 amino acids. Trimming removed 3 bases at V and 6 bases at J, with 14 bases between. Germline CDR1 MNHNS, CDR2 SASEGT. The clonotype was recovered from a human donor in good health. V and J are TRBV6-1 and TRBJ1-2; the D is unclear. Sequenced: blood. Here the CDR3 reads CASSEKQTPDGYTF. The CDR3 nucleotides are TGTGCCAGCAGTGAGAAACAGACCCCGGATGGCTACACCTTC.